This T cell receptor (beta chain) was profiled in a study of blood T cells in healthy people across ages. This clonotype occurred a few times. Its antigen is undetermined. The second PCR ran about 6 to 11 cycles with a sample-barcoded 5' primer and J-beta primers. TCRdb analysed the 5' RACE reads with MiXCR anew, one entry per CDR3 protein. The sample yields 750,000 to 1,000,000 distinct CDR3 sequences, roughly 28% seen once. The V gene end was trimmed by 0 bases and the J gene end by 5 bases; junction bases not matched to a gene: 6. The length of the CDR3 is 15 residues. Germline V gene sequence: CDR1 SEHNR, CDR2 FQNEAQ (reference sequence). Study conclusions and caveats: Per million T cells, TCR beta diversity dropped about linearly as age rose.

These sequences were also reported in another study, on T cells of mothers and their children. That source notes: The second PCR used the M1S primer, and this primer added sample barcodes and 2-4 random nucleotides. Every mother produced more than 9 million TCR beta CDR3 reads, whereas every child provided roughly 3 million. Slightly, though not significantly, more overlap was seen in related than in unrelated mother-child pairs.

The sample was blood. V gene TRBV7-9 combines with J gene TRBJ1-1; TRBD1 agrees at 7 bases. The TCR was taken from a woman between 40 and 55 years old in good health. CDR3 residues: CASSLARTGDTEAFF. The CDR3 region has the DNA TGTGCCAGCAGCTTAGCCCGGACAGGTGATACTGAAGCTTTCTTT. Full variable domain (missing parts from reference TRBV7-9 and TRBJ1-1): DTGVSQNPRHKITKRGQNVTFRCDPISEHNRLYWYRQTLGQGPEFLTYFQNEAQLEKSRLLSDRFSAERPKGSFSTLEIQRTEQGDSAMYLCASSLARTGDTEAFFGQGTRLTVV.